This T cell receptor (beta chain) derives from a study of beta chain features in type 1 diabetes. Purities in excess of 95% were seen in all sorted populations. This CDR3 has 12 amino acids. The J segment lost 7 bases and the V segment lost 4 bases, leaving 2 bases of the junction unmatched. Looked up from germline, CDR1 is KGHSH and CDR2 is LQKENI. TCRB transcripts that were expressed got sequenced, as all of the isolated RNA had been reverse transcribed. Assay used: immunoSEQ multiplex PCR; TCRdb lists only in-frame clones, some missing. The sample includes around 500,000 clones, over 10% seen only once; the top ten take approximately 0.045%.

This sequence was found in a young woman in good health. This sequence joins TRBV18 and TRBJ2-7; 9 bases align to TRBD1. The material sequenced was naive CD4+ T cells from blood. The DNA of the CDR3 is TGTGCCAGCTCACGGGACAGGGATGAGCAGTACGTC. This translates into CASSRDRDEQYV.